A single T cell receptor (beta chain) is shown here with its context. V was pared by 6 bases and J by 6 bases, with 13 bases of the junction left unmatched. Germline lookup yields CDR1 MNHEY and CDR2 SMNVEV (reference sequence). The length of the CDR3 is 15 residues. Profiling relied on immunoSEQ multiplex PCR, and the TCRdb table lists in-frame clones only, not all of them. The sample includes about 49,000 clones, roughly 76% of them seen just once. The sample originates from a study of radiotherapy plus CTLA-4 blockade in lung cancer. The receptor comes from a human donor with non-small cell lung cancer who had stable disease on radiotherapy plus ipilimumab. The specimen was peripheral blood, collected from a patient treated with radiotherapy plus ipilimumab. The gene calls are TRBV27 and TRBJ1-2, with 7 bases aligning to TRBD1. The CDR3 spells CASSLSRGGLDGYTF. CDR3 nucleotide sequence: TGTGCCAGCAGCCTTAGCAGGGGGGGTTTAGATGGCTACACCTTC.